The next 29 T cell receptor beta chains were all read from a single sample in a study of CD8+ T cells in alopecia areata. RNA, once extracted, was reverse transcribed into cDNA for use as the sequencing template. Clones were sequenced by immunoSEQ multiplex PCR, and TCRdb holds only the in-frame ones, with some missing. Of about 130,000 clones in the sample, approximately 53% are singletons; the top ten hold 4.5%. Sequencing used CD4+ T cells sorted from blood, obtained at week 0. The receptors were sampled from a human donor with alopecia areata.

V usage is TRBV7-8 and J usage is TRBJ2-3; TRBD2 might be the D (6 bases). There are 15 residues in the CDR3. Trimming stripped 5 bases from V and 4 bases from J, with 16 bases between. The germline CDR1 and CDR2 sequences are SGHVS and FQNEAQ. Here the CDR3 DNA reads TGTGCCAGCAGCAGGGGACTTTTTGCCCCAGATACGCAGTATTTT. This encodes CASSRGLFAPDTQYF.

A remark on this clone: The junction differs from germline at one of its ends, possibly a read error. The CDR3 region is CATSLRETQYF. The CDR3, as DNA: TGTGCCACCAGTTTGCGGGAGACCCAGTACTTC. The chain employs TRBV28 and TRBJ2-5; D gene ambiguous. From germline, CDR1 is MDHEN and CDR2 SYDVKM. The CDR3 extends over 11 amino acids.

The chain combines TRBV21-1 with TRBJ2-5; the DNA was not compared with TRBD1, the D call given in the table. TRBV21-1 is tagged as a pseudogene. The CDR3 extends over 16 amino acids. The CDR3 DNA reads TGTGCCAGCAGCAAAACTGGGACAAAGTACCAAGAGACCCAGTACTTC. Its protein product is CASSKTGTKYQETQYF.

The rearrangement uses TRBV30 and TRBJ2-1; maybe TRBD2 (6 bases). Trimming took off 3 bases at V and 2 bases at J, with 14 bases between the two ends. The V gene's germline CDR1 is GTSNPN and CDR2 SVGIG (reference sequence). There are 15 residues in the CDR3. This CDR3 reads CAWRGTAQTYNEQFF. The CDR3 DNA is TGTGCCTGGAGGGGGACTGCCCAAACCTACAATGAGCAGTTCTTC.

This clone was detected only a few times. CDR3 amino acids: CASSESTKELFF. In DNA, the CDR3 is TGTGCCAGCAGCGAGTCGACTAAGGAACTGTTTTTT. V and J are TRBV9 and TRBJ1-4; no clear D gene. Germline lookup yields CDR1 SGDLS and CDR2 YYNGEE. There are 12 residues in the CDR3. Trimming left V 3 bases short and J 12 bases short, with 12 bases between.

This chain uses TRBV30 with TRBJ1-2, with D possibly being TRBD1 (5 bases). The CDR3 length is 15 residues. Looked up from germline, CDR1 is GTSNPN and CDR2 is SVGIG (reference sequence). Between the trimmed V and J ends, which lost 4 bases and 7 bases, there was a span of 22 bases. The CDR3 reads CAWTFAGGYPGGYTF. The CDR3 DNA follows: TGTGCCTGGACGTTTGCGGGGGGTTATCCGGGTGGCTACACCTTC.

The chain joins TRBV4-1 to TRBJ2-3, with TRBD2 identical over 7 bases. The CDR3 runs 16 residues. V shed 1 base and J 0 bases; nucleotides not matched to a gene: 4. Germline lookup yields CDR1 MGHRA and CDR2 YSYEKL. The CDR3 nucleotides read TGCGCCAGCAGCCAAGGGCGGGGGACGAGCACAGATACGCAGTATTTT. Amino acids: CASSQGRGTSTDTQYF.

This chain joins TRBV5-4 and TRBJ1-3; TRBD1 might be the D (6 bases). Trimming left V 4 bases short and J 8 bases short, with 19 bases between. Germline V gene lookup returns CDR1 SGHNT and CDR2 YYREEE (reference sequence). The CDR3 loop spans 15 amino acids. CDR3 sequence: CASSQTGRGGDTIYF. The CDR3 DNA sequence: TGTGCCAGCAGCCAAACAGGGCGAGGGGGGGACACCATATATTTT.

The chain recombines TRBV14 with TRBJ1-2; D is perhaps TRBD1 (6 bases). V was clipped by 3 bases and J by 5 bases, with 22 bases between them. The CDR3 is 17 amino acids. Germline V gene data show CDR1 as SGHDN and CDR2 as FVKESK. The CDR3 DNA reads TGTGCCAGCAGCCAGGGGGCCAGTGCGGCGTATAAATATGGCTACACCTTC. Translating it yields CASSQGASAAYKYGYTF. Full variable domain (remainder filled in from reference TRBV14 and TRBJ1-2): EAGVTQFPSHSVIEKGQTVTLRCDPISGHDNLYWYRRVMGKEIKFLLHFVKESKQDESGMPNNRFLAERTGGTYSTLKVQPAELEDSGVYFCASSQGASAAYKYGYTFGSGTRLTVV.

In this sample, this clone is medium-sized. The chain recombines TRBV7-2 with TRBJ2-7; TRBD2 matches 13 bases. The J segment lost 2 bases and the V segment lost 3 bases, leaving 1 base of the junction unmatched. Germline-derived CDR1 and CDR2 are SGHTA and FQGNSA. The CDR3 is 15 residues long. The CDR3 sequence is CASSLGLAGTYEQYF. CDR3 nucleotides: TGTGCCAGCAGCTTGGGACTAGCGGGAACCTACGAGCAGTACTTC.

The chain combines TRBV21-1 with TRBJ2-5; no check of the table's D call, TRBD2, against the DNA was made. TRBV21-1 is classified as a pseudogene. This CDR3 comprises 16 residues. This CDR3 reads CASSKESRGAGETQYF. The CDR3 region has the DNA TGTGCCAGCAGCAAAGAATCGCGGGGGGCGGGAGAGACCCAGTACTTC.

This rearrangement joins TRBV5-1 to TRBJ2-3; D remains ambiguous. The germline CDR1 and CDR2 sequences are SGHRS and YFSETQ. The CDR3 consists of 14 residues. V lost 1 base and J lost 4, with 10 bases in between. The CDR3 protein is CASSLMGSSDTQYF. The CDR3 coding sequence is TGCGCCAGCAGCTTGATGGGTTCGTCAGATACGCAGTATTTT.

The chain uses TRBV6-1 and TRBJ2-1, with TRBD2 matching over 9 bases. CDR3 size: 15 residues. From germline, CDR1 is MNHNS and CDR2 SASEGT. With 5 bases clipped from V and 3 bases from J, the junction kept 5 bases outside the gene matches. CDR3 DNA: TGTGCCAGCAGTCGTAGGACTAGCGACTACAATGAGCAGTTCTTC. Its protein product is CASSRRTSDYNEQFF.

This chain joins TRBV27 and TRBJ1-2, with D tentatively TRBD1 (6 bases). CDR1 and CDR2 (germline): MNHEY, SMNVEV (reference sequence). Deletions cut 4 bases from V and 1 base from J, with 13 bases between. This CDR3 is 15 amino acids long. This CDR3 is CASSSLNRVNYGYTF. The CDR3 DNA is TGTGCCAGCAGTTCCTTAAACAGGGTTAACTATGGCTACACCTTC.

The chain uses TRBV7-3 and TRBJ2-1, with D perhaps matching TRBD1 or TRBD2 (5 bases each). CDR3 length: 12 residues. Trimming took off 2 bases at V and 13 bases at J, with 12 bases between the two ends. Germline loops: CDR1 SGHTA, CDR2 FQGTGA. Here the CDR3 DNA reads TGTGCCAGCAGCTTATCAAGGGGACCTCAGTTCTTC. This translates into CASSLSRGPQFF.

This clone appeared a few times. This chain connects TRBV4-3 to TRBJ2-5, with 7 bases lining up with TRBD2. There are 13 residues in the CDR3. The J segment lost 5 bases and the V segment lost 4 bases, leaving 4 bases of the junction unmatched. Per the germline V gene, CDR1 is LGHNA and CDR2 is YSLEER. DNA for the CDR3: TGCGCCAGCAGCCTGATCGGGGGGGAGACCCAGTACTTC. Residues: CASSLIGGETQYF.

The V and J genes are TRBV29-1 and TRBJ1-1; D unclear. The germline V gene has CDR1 SQVTM and CDR2 ANQGSEA. The CDR3 consists of 12 residues. V was pared by 7 bases and J by 1 base, with 10 bases between. The CDR3: CSASVGNTEAFF. Here the CDR3 DNA reads TGCAGCGCCTCAGTCGGGAACACTGAAGCTTTCTTT.

The chain combines TRBV7-2 with TRBJ2-5; no clear D. The CDR3 spans 13 residues. Trimming took 7 bases from V and 5 from J, leaving 14 bases between them. Per germline, CDR1 SGHTA and CDR2 FQGNSA. CDR3 amino acids: CASTPGASETQYF. The DNA of the CDR3 is TGTGCCAGCACCCCTGGAGCATCGGAGACCCAGTACTTC.

This clone showed up just a few times. The CDR3 reads CASSLDPADQETQYF. The CDR3 DNA follows: TGTGCCAGCAGCTTAGATCCAGCGGACCAAGAGACCCAGTACTTC. The genes are TRBV7-2 and TRBJ2-5; possible D gene TRBD2, 5 bases. V was shortened by 1 base and J by 0 bases, with 9 bases between the two germline ends. Germline CDR1 and CDR2: SGHTA and FQGNSA. The CDR3 runs 15 residues.

The chain employs TRBV4-3 and TRBJ1-4; tentatively, D is TRBD1 (6 bases). The germline V gene has CDR1 LGHNA and CDR2 YSLEER. V was trimmed by 0 bases and J by 8 bases, leaving 13 bases between them. This CDR3 is 15 amino acids long. DNA for the CDR3: TGCGCCAGCAGCCAAGATTTGACAGGCGAGGAAAAACTGTTTTTT. It codes for CASSQDLTGEEKLFF.

The rearrangement joins TRBV4-1 to TRBJ2-3; D gene uncertain. Trimming took off 0 bases at V and 2 bases at J, with 3 bases between the two ends. CDR3 length equals 13 residues. Per the germline V gene, CDR1 is MGHRA and CDR2 is YSYEKL. CDR3 amino acids: CASSQEFTDTQYF. The CDR3 DNA is TGCGCCAGCAGCCAAGAGTTCACAGATACGCAGTATTTT.

The rearrangement uses TRBV9 and TRBJ2-3; no clear D gene. V was trimmed by 4 bases and J by 2 bases, leaving 8 bases between them. This CDR3 is 13 amino acids long. Germline V lookup: CDR1 SGDLS, CDR2 YYNGEE. The DNA of the CDR3 is TGTGCCAGCAGCACCCGGATCACAGATACGCAGTATTTT. It specifies CASSTRITDTQYF.

The rearrangement joins TRBV30 to TRBJ2-1; D gene uncertain. CDR1 and CDR2 (germline): GTSNPN, SVGIG (reference sequence). V shed 3 bases and J shed 0 bases, with 12 bases lying between them. The CDR3 has 15 amino acids. CDR3 residues: CAWSRGASSYNEQFF. The CDR3 DNA reads as TGTGCCTGGAGCCGTGGAGCCAGCTCCTACAATGAGCAGTTCTTC.

This clone has just a few counts. The chain joins TRBV5-1 to TRBJ2-3; tentatively, D is TRBD1 (5 bases). Germline CDR1 reads SGHRS; CDR2 reads YFSETQ. The CDR3 runs 14 residues. V was cut by 0 bases and J by 3 bases, with 8 bases left in between. As DNA, the CDR3 is TGCGCCAGCAGCTTGGGCAGGGCTACAGATACGCAGTATTTT. Protein product: CASSLGRATDTQYF.

This sequence joins TRBV28 and TRBJ2-7; weak D call: TRBD2 (5 bases). CDR3 size: 14 residues. From germline, CDR1 is MDHEN and CDR2 SYDVKM. The V and J ends lost 6 bases and 3 bases respectively, with 15 bases between them. CDR3: CASSPVRRDYEQYF. Here the CDR3 DNA reads TGTGCCAGCAGCCCCGTTAGACGGGACTACGAGCAGTACTTC. Looking up the rest from reference TRBV28 and TRBJ2-7 gives the full variable domain: DVKVTQSSRYLVKRTGEKVFLECVQDMDHENMFWYRQDPGLGLRLIYFSYDVKMKEKGDIPEGYSVSREKKERFSLILESASTNQTSMYLCASSPVRRDYEQYFGPGTRLTVT.

This chain links TRBV5-1 with TRBJ2-7, with 11 bases matching TRBD2. Trimming at V came to 4 bases and at J to 2 bases, leaving 5 bases not matched to a gene. Germline V gene lookup returns CDR1 SGHRS and CDR2 YFSETQ. The CDR3 runs 15 residues. The CDR3 region is CASSLGTSGTYEQYF. In DNA, the CDR3 is TGCGCCAGCAGCCTGGGGACTAGCGGAACCTACGAGCAGTACTTC.

This clone showed up just a few times. V usage is TRBV4-1 and J usage is TRBJ1-2; a weak D match, TRBD1 (5 bases). The ends were cut back, 0 bases at V and 6 bases at J, with 14 bases in the middle. Germline V lookup: CDR1 MGHRA, CDR2 YSYEKL. The CDR3 is 15 amino acids. The CDR3 coding sequence is TGCGCCAGCAGCCAAGATGAGGGGCAAGGAAATGGCTACACCTTC. It codes for CASSQDEGQGNGYTF.

V gene TRBV18 combines with J gene TRBJ2-5; 10 bases line up with TRBD1. V was clipped by 3 bases and J by 14 bases; unmatched bases: 9. Germline CDR1 reads KGHSH; CDR2 reads LQKENI. The CDR3 covers 13 residues. The CDR3 protein is CASSPSRDRGPYF. In DNA, the CDR3 is TGTGCCAGCTCACCGTCCCGGGACAGGGGCCCCTACTTC.

This clone came up once. The chain joins TRBV7-3 to TRBJ2-7, with TRBD2 matching over 7 bases. This CDR3 is 14 amino acids long. Germline assignment: CDR1 SGHTA and CDR2 FQGTGA. Trimming at V came to 5 bases and at J to 0 bases, leaving 4 bases not matched to a gene. CDR3 region: CASSPTSDSYEQYF. DNA of the CDR3: TGTGCCAGCAGCCCTACTAGCGACTCCTACGAGCAGTACTTC.